A single sample gave rise to the 18 T cell receptor beta chains below, sequenced in a study of T cell responses to AZD1222 COVID-19 vaccine. Libraries were prepared by immunoSEQ multiplex PCR; TCRdb keeps only in-frame clonotypes and omits some of them. The profile shows 80,000 to 90,000 clones, about 90% of them singletons. Sequences were derived from peripheral blood, sampled on day 0 of MenACWY control vaccination. The receptors were gathered from an adult in good health.

The V call is TRBV9, the J call TRBJ2-2, with TRBD2 identical over 11 bases. Germline CDR1 reads SGDLS; CDR2 reads YYNGEE. Trimming removed 7 bases from V and 2 bases from J; junction bases left unmatched: 4. CDR3 length: 15 residues. CDR3 protein: CASCLAGGNTGELFF. CDR3 nucleotide sequence: TGTGCCAGCTGTCTAGCGGGGGGAAACACCGGGGAGCTGTTTTTT.

The V and J genes are TRBV25-1 and TRBJ2-3, with TRBD1 identical over 10 bases. This CDR3 has 16 residues. Germline V gene sequence: CDR1 MGHDK, CDR2 SYGVNS. Losses at the gene ends were 4 bases for V and 4 bases for J; bases not matched to a gene: 8. The chain's CDR3 is CASSGDRGLIADTQYF. In DNA form, the CDR3 reads TGTGCCAGCAGTGGCGACAGGGGGCTGATCGCAGATACGCAGTATTTT.

The chain recombines TRBV19 with TRBJ2-1, with 7 bases aligning to TRBD1. CDR1 is LNHDA and CDR2 is SQIVND in the germline V gene (reference sequence). The V segment lost 9 bases and the J segment 9 bases; nucleotides outside the gene matches: 14. The CDR3 loop spans 14 amino acids. The CDR3 loop is CASRDSFGLGEQFF. The CDR3 DNA sequence: TGTGCCAGCCGGGACAGCTTCGGATTGGGTGAGCAGTTCTTC.

This chain connects TRBV24-1 to TRBJ2-1, with 7 bases aligning to TRBD1. This CDR3 is 16 amino acids long. The V gene end was trimmed by 4 bases and the J gene end by 3 bases; junction bases not matched to a gene: 8. Per germline, CDR1 KGHDR and CDR2 SFDVKD. The CDR3 spells CATSDNRQGRYNEQFF. The CDR3 DNA reads TGTGCCACCAGTGACAACCGACAGGGTCGCTACAATGAGCAGTTCTTC.

This clone has only one observation. The chain recombines TRBV19 with TRBJ1-2; D call uncertain. Per germline, CDR1 LNHDA and CDR2 SQIVND (reference sequence). The V and J ends lost 3 bases and 4 bases respectively, with 9 bases between them. CDR3 length: 13 residues. CDR3 protein: CASSMTGSYGYTF. CDR3 DNA sequence: TGTGCCAGTAGTATGACCGGGTCCTATGGCTACACCTTC.

The chain carries TRBV19 and TRBJ2-3; D gene unclear. Germline assignment: CDR1 LNHDA and CDR2 SQIVND (reference sequence). The V end lost 1 base, the J end lost 4 bases, and 12 bases lay between the germline ends. The CDR3 is made up of 15 amino acids. CDR3 nucleotides: TGTGCCAGTAGTATAGGGGCTAGGAGTCCAGATACGCAGTATTTT. Protein product: CASSIGARSPDTQYF.

The V and J genes are TRBV24-1 and TRBJ2-7; D is unclear. Trimming cost V 4 bases and J 0 bases, with 12 bases left between them. This CDR3 spans 15 amino acids. CDR1 is KGHDR and CDR2 is SFDVKD in the germline V gene. CDR3 sequence: CATSDPGRTSYEQYF. CDR3 DNA: TGTGCCACCAGTGACCCCGGACGGACCTCCTACGAGCAGTACTTC.

The chain uses TRBV3-1 (or the pseudogene TRBV3-2) and TRBJ2-7; TRBD2 is a possible D gene (6 bases). V gave up 8 bases and J gave up 4 bases, with 15 bases separating them. The length of the CDR3 is 13 residues. Per the germline V gene, CDR1 is LGHDT and CDR2 is YNNKEL (reference sequence). CDR3 protein: CASRSGTGYEQYF. In DNA, the CDR3 is TGTGCCAGCCGCTCCGGGACTGGTTACGAGCAGTACTTC.

To note about this clone: Other nucleotide sequences in the sample specify the same CDR3. V gene TRBV28 combines with J gene TRBJ2-7; 11 bases line up with TRBD2. Per germline, CDR1 MDHEN and CDR2 SYDVKM. The J segment lost 2 bases and the V segment lost 5 bases, leaving 5 bases of the junction unmatched. The CDR3 contains 15 residues. The CDR3 loop is CASSPGTSGAYEQYF. The DNA for the CDR3 is TGTGCCAGCAGTCCCGGGACTAGCGGAGCCTACGAGCAGTACTTC.

This chain connects TRBV5-1 to TRBJ2-5; D is undetermined. CDR1 and CDR2 (germline): SGHRS, YFSETQ. The CDR3 is made up of 13 amino acids. V was trimmed by 4 bases and J by 1 base, leaving 8 bases between them. CDR3 protein: CASSEFRQETQYF. Written as DNA, the CDR3 is TGCGCCAGCAGCGAGTTTCGCCAAGAGACCCAGTACTTC.

The chain combines TRBV6-2 or TRBV6-3 with TRBJ2-3; TRBD1 agrees at 7 bases. Germline trimming cut 5 bases from V and 3 bases from J; bases unmatched to any gene: 5. Germline assignment: CDR1 MNHEY and CDR2 SVGEGT. The CDR3 covers 14 residues. The CDR3 coding sequence is TGTGCCAGCAGTCCCGGGACAGCGACAGATACGCAGTATTTT. Its translation: CASSPGTATDTQYF.

The V and J genes are TRBV19 and TRBJ2-5, with 7 bases aligning to TRBD2. Trimming took 1 base from V and 3 from J; bases not matched to a gene: 5. The CDR3 has 15 amino acids. Per the germline V gene, CDR1 is LNHDA and CDR2 is SQIVND (reference sequence). The CDR3 sequence: CASSIVSSGKETQYF. Written as DNA, the CDR3 is TGTGCCAGTAGTATAGTGTCGAGCGGGAAAGAGACCCAGTACTTC.

V and J are TRBV28 and TRBJ2-3; D may be TRBD2 (6 bases). The V end was cut by 7 bases, the J end by 0 bases, with 8 bases between. Germline-derived CDR1 and CDR2 are MDHEN and SYDVKM. The CDR3 runs 13 residues. CDR3 nucleotides: TGTGCCAGCACGCGGGGTAGCACAGATACGCAGTATTTT. It encodes CASTRGSTDTQYF.

The rearrangement uses TRBV18 and TRBJ1-1; TRBD1 aligns across 7 bases. This CDR3 comprises 15 residues. Germline CDR1 KGHSH, CDR2 LQKENI. V trimming: 0 bases; J trimming: 0 bases; junction bases outside the gene matches: 1. The CDR3 sequence: CASSPPGTVNTEAFF. The CDR3 DNA follows: TGTGCCAGCTCACCACCCGGGACAGTGAACACTGAAGCTTTCTTT.

This sequence joins TRBV2 and TRBJ2-5; TRBD1 aligns across 7 bases. The J segment lost 5 bases and the V segment lost 6 bases, leaving 6 bases of the junction unmatched. The V gene's germline CDR1 is SNHLY and CDR2 FYNNEI. The length of the CDR3 is 13 residues. CDR3 loop: CASSTTGPETQYF. The CDR3 DNA reads TGTGCCAGCAGCACGACAGGGCCTGAGACCCAGTACTTC. Using reference TRBV2 and TRBJ2-5 for the parts outside the CDR3, the full variable domain is EPEVTQTPSHQVTQMGQEVILRCVPISNHLYFYWYRQILGQKVEFLVSFYNNEISEKSEIFDDQFSVERPDGSNFTLKIRSTKLEDSAMYFCASSTTGPETQYFGPGTRLLVL.

In its sample, this clone was seen a few times. V gene TRBV29-1 combines with J gene TRBJ2-5, with 7 bases identical to TRBD2. Germline V gives CDR1 SQVTM, CDR2 ANQGSEA. CDR3 size: 14 residues. V lost 2 bases, J lost 1 base, and 4 bases stayed unmatched. The CDR3 reads CSVEWRERQETQYF. DNA of the CDR3: TGCAGCGTTGAATGGCGGGAGCGCCAAGAGACCCAGTACTTC.

V usage is TRBV2 and J usage is TRBJ2-2; the D gene is possibly TRBD2 (5 bases). The CDR3 totals 13 residues. Deletions cut 0 bases from V and 6 bases from J, with 5 bases between. CDR1 is SNHLY and CDR2 is FYNNEI in the germline V gene. CDR3 loop: CASSEAAAGELFF. CDR3 nucleotides: TGTGCCAGCAGTGAAGCAGCGGCCGGGGAGCTGTTTTTT. The complete variable domain, with remaining parts taken from reference TRBV2 and TRBJ2-2, reads EPEVTQTPSHQVTQMGQEVILRCVPISNHLYFYWYRQILGQKVEFLVSFYNNEISEKSEIFDDQFSVERPDGSNFTLKIRSTKLEDSAMYFCASSEAAAGELFFGEGSRLTVL.

The chain employs TRBV5-1 and TRBJ2-5; no firm D call. This CDR3 contains 13 residues. Germline CDR1 reads SGHRS; CDR2 reads YFSETQ. The germline V and J ends were trimmed by 1 base and 4 bases, with 8 bases remaining between them. DNA of the CDR3: TGCGCCAGCAGCTTGTTTTGGGGAGAGACCCAGTACTTC. This translates into CASSLFWGETQYF.